Below are 20 T cell receptor beta chains sequenced from a single sample in a study. One entry per CDR3 protein results from TCRdb running MiXCR on the 5' RACE reads. The sample consists of 20,000 to 25,000 distinct CDR3 sequences, about 30% of them appearing once. The specimen was tumor-infiltrating naive CD4+ T cells sorted from the breast tumor. Subset specified: naive CD4+ T cells, CD4+CD45RA+CD25-. These receptors were taken from a female donor with breast cancer.

This clonotype was detected only a few times. The V and J genes are TRBV5-1 and TRBJ1-5; TRBD1 is a possible D gene (5 bases). The CDR3 length is 15 residues. The germline CDR1 and CDR2 sequences are SGHRS and YFSETQ. Trimming removed 1 base from V and 3 bases from J, with 11 bases in between. In nucleotides, the CDR3 is TGCGCCAGCAGCTTGTCCGGGACGTACAATCAGCCCCAGCATTTT. It codes for CASSLSGTYNQPQHF.

This clonotype came up many times. J is TRBJ1-1 and V is TRBV6-6; D ambiguous. The CDR3 is 13 residues long. The V end lost 7 bases, the J end lost 2 bases, and 11 bases lay between the germline ends. From germline, CDR1 is MNHNY and CDR2 SVGAGI (reference sequence). CDR3 amino acids: CASKYEGNTEAFF. The DNA of the CDR3 is TGTGCCAGCAAGTACGAGGGAAACACTGAAGCTTTCTTT.

This chain joins TRBV2 and TRBJ2-7, with a weak D call TRBD1 (5 bases). V dropped 4 bases and J dropped 2 bases, with 9 bases sitting between them. This CDR3 is built from 13 residues. Germline loops: CDR1 SNHLY, CDR2 FYNNEI. The CDR3 sequence is CASSGQGTYEQYF. The DNA of the CDR3 is TGTGCCAGCAGTGGGCAGGGCACCTACGAGCAGTACTTC.

This clonotype was seen only a few times. This chain uses TRBV3-1 with TRBJ2-1, with no clear D. The length of the CDR3 is 18 residues. Germline CDR1 is LGHDT and CDR2 is YNNKEL (reference sequence). Trimming left V 0 bases short and J 0 bases short, with 15 bases between. For the CDR3, the DNA is TGTGCCAGCAGCCAAGATAATCCCAGAGTGCACTCCTACAATGAGCAGTTCTTC. Residues: CASSQDNPRVHSYNEQFF.

This clonotype was picked up many times. V is TRBV4-1 and J is TRBJ2-7; perhaps TRBD2 as D (6 bases). V lost 4 bases and J 4 bases, leaving 14 bases between the germline ends. The CDR3 extends over 14 amino acids. Germline-derived CDR1 and CDR2 are MGHRA and YSYEKL. The CDR3 nucleotides are TGCGCCAGCAGCCGTAAGGACTACCCGTACGAGCAGTACTTC. This codes for CASSRKDYPYEQYF.

This clonotype was observed at least ten times. V is TRBV3-1 and J is TRBJ2-4; D perhaps matches TRBD1 (6 bases). Germline V gene lookup returns CDR1 LGHDT and CDR2 YNNKEL (reference sequence). This CDR3 contains 14 residues. The V and J ends lost 3 bases and 4 bases respectively, with 10 bases between them. The chain's CDR3 is CASSHRQAKNIQYF. The CDR3 DNA reads TGTGCCAGCAGCCACCGACAGGCGAAAAACATTCAGTACTTC.

This rearrangement joins TRBV24-1 to TRBJ2-1; D gene uncertain. The germline V gene has CDR1 KGHDR and CDR2 SFDVKD. The CDR3 contains 13 residues. V lost 0 bases and J 8 bases, leaving 7 bases between the germline ends. The CDR3 DNA is TGTGCCACCAGTGATTTGCTCGGGCATGAGCAGTTCTTC. Amino acid sequence: CATSDLLGHEQFF.

This chain joins TRBV7-8 and TRBJ1-1; tentatively, D is TRBD1 (6 bases). V lost 1 base to trimming and J lost 7 bases, with 10 bases between them. The CDR3 is made up of 13 amino acids. Germline CDR1 is SGHVS and CDR2 is FQNEAQ. For the CDR3, the DNA is TGTGCCAGCAGCTTAGGGGGGCCGGGTGAAGCTTTCTTT. Its protein is CASSLGGPGEAFF.

This clonotype is medium-sized within its sample. The V call is TRBV9, the J call TRBJ2-2; the D call may be TRBD1 or TRBD2 (6 bases each). Germline CDR1 is SGDLS and CDR2 is YYNGEE. Trimming took off 0 bases at V and 3 bases at J, with 9 bases between the two ends. The CDR3 contains 15 residues. The DNA for the CDR3 is TGTGCCAGCAGCGTAGAGGGGGGCTACACCGGGGAGCTGTTTTTT. Translation: CASSVEGGYTGELFF.

The V and J genes are TRBV11-2 and TRBJ2-7; TRBD2 might be the D (5 bases). Germline V gene sequence: CDR1 SGHAT, CDR2 FQNNGV. V lost 4 bases to trimming and J lost 7 bases, with 17 bases between them. This CDR3 is built from 14 residues. CDR3 bases: TGTGCCAGCAGCTCTCGAGGCGGGTTGCGAGAGCAGTACTTC. Amino acid sequence: CASSSRGGLREQYF. The full variable domain, in which reference TRBV11-2 and TRBJ2-7 provide the parts outside the CDR3, is EAGVAQSPRYKIIEKRQSVAFWCNPISGHATLYWYQQILGQGPKLLIQFQNNGVVDDSQLPKDRFSAERLKGVDSTLKIQPAKLEDSAVYLCASSSRGGLREQYFGPGTRLTVT.

The chain recombines TRBV3-1 with TRBJ1-5, with TRBD1 matching 7 bases. The germline V gene encodes CDR1 LGHDT and CDR2 YNNKEL (reference sequence). V gave up 0 bases and J gave up 6 bases; unmatched junction bases: 8. The CDR3 loop spans 16 amino acids. CDR3 loop: CASSQDIGQDGQPQHF. The CDR3 bases are TGTGCCAGCAGCCAAGATATAGGACAGGATGGTCAGCCCCAGCATTTT.

This clonotype was seen ten or more times. V is TRBV3-1 and J is TRBJ1-2, with TRBD1 matching over 9 bases. This CDR3 region has 15 residues. The germline V gene encodes CDR1 LGHDT and CDR2 YNNKEL (reference sequence). The J segment lost 0 bases and the V segment lost 3 bases, leaving 2 bases of the junction unmatched. CDR3 in amino acids: CASSHRTGANYGYTF. In nucleotides, the CDR3 is TGTGCCAGCAGCCACAGGACAGGGGCTAACTATGGCTACACCTTC.

This chain connects TRBV7-2 to TRBJ2-1; D not certain. CDR1 SGHTA and CDR2 FQGNSA come from the germline V gene. This CDR3 comprises 13 residues. Trimming stripped 8 bases from V and 2 bases from J, with 10 bases between. CDR3 loop: CASSGVPYNEQFF. The CDR3 DNA is TGTGCCAGCTCCGGTGTTCCCTACAATGAGCAGTTCTTC.

The chain employs TRBV20-1 and TRBJ1-6; 9 nucleotides match TRBD1. CDR3 length equals 13 residues. The germline V gene encodes CDR1 DFQATT and CDR2 SNEGSKA (reference sequence). V was pared by 1 base and J by 10 bases, with 2 bases of the junction left unmatched. The CDR3 nucleotides are TGCAGTGCTAGAGGCGGACAGGGGTCACCCCTCCACTTT. Translation gives CSARGGQGSPLHF.

The chain employs TRBV6-5 and TRBJ2-3, with D possibly being TRBD1 (8 bases). This CDR3 has 17 residues. V dropped 4 bases and J dropped 2 bases, with 19 bases sitting between them. Per the germline V gene, CDR1 is MNHEY and CDR2 is SVGAGI. CDR3 residues: CASSSTGGGGYTDTQYF. The CDR3 coding sequence is TGTGCCAGCAGTTCCACAGGGGGGGGTGGCTACACAGATACGCAGTATTTT.

Ten or more counts support this clonotype. The rearrangement uses TRBV28 and TRBJ2-2, with TRBD2 matching 9 bases. CDR1 and CDR2 from the germline V gene are MDHEN and SYDVKM. V trimming: 5 bases; J trimming: 1 base; junction bases outside the gene matches: 2. The CDR3 runs 15 residues. In nucleotides, the CDR3 is TGTGCCAGCAGTGCAGCGGGAGGGAACACCGGGGAGCTGTTTTTT. Translation gives CASSAAGGNTGELFF.

This clonotype was detected many times. The genes are TRBV4-1 and TRBJ2-7; 9 bases are a match to TRBD2. This CDR3 is built from 15 residues. The ends lost 2 bases at V and 3 bases at J; junction bases unmatched: 5. CDR1 MGHRA and CDR2 YSYEKL come from the germline V gene. CDR3 sequence reads: CASSQRLAGLYEQYF. CDR3 bases: TGCGCCAGCAGCCAAAGGCTAGCGGGGCTCTACGAGCAGTACTTC.

This clonotype was counted at least ten times. The genes are TRBV6-5 and TRBJ2-3; 7 positions agree with TRBD2. With 2 bases clipped from V and 5 bases from J, the junction kept 4 bases outside the gene matches. The length of the CDR3 is 14 residues. The germline V gene encodes CDR1 MNHEY and CDR2 SVGAGI. The CDR3, as DNA: TGTGCCAGCAGTTACGCGGGAGCGAAAGATACGCAGTATTTT. It codes for CASSYAGAKDTQYF.

Only one count was recorded for this clonotype. A much larger clone lies a single base off, so this may be a read error. The gene calls are TRBV6-4 and TRBJ2-1, with 8 bases that match TRBD2. There are 16 residues in the CDR3. With 2 bases clipped from V and 7 bases from J, the junction kept 10 bases outside the gene matches. The germline gives CDR1 MRHNA, CDR2 SNTAGT. DNA for the CDR3: TGTGCCAGCAGTGACCGGGTAACGGGAGGGCCAAATGAGCAGTTCTTC. Protein: CASSDRVTGGPNEQFF.

For this clonotype: This sequence may be a read error, since a much larger clone differs from it by one base. The gene calls are TRBV28 and TRBJ2-7; D is possibly TRBD1 or TRBD2 (5 bases each). Germline V gives CDR1 MDHEN, CDR2 SYDVKM. The CDR3 covers 14 residues. V was cut by 3 bases and J by 6 bases, with 15 bases left in between. For the CDR3, the DNA is TGTGCCAGCAGTTTGACGGGACGGAGCTGCGAGCAGTACTTC. This sequence encodes CASSLTGRSCEQYF.